This T cell receptor (beta chain) is from a study of T cells expressing NK-cell markers. Of note for this clonotype: Antigen unknown.

The germline V gene has CDR1 SGHNT and CDR2 YENEEA. This CDR3 has 15 amino acids. A 5'RACE template switching approach incorporating UMIs was used to make TCR beta cDNA. TCRdb re-called the 5' RACE reads and gives one entry per CDR3 protein, without DNA. The record lists fewer than 550,000 distinct CDR3 sequences, of which the ten most abundant hold 1.4%. Overall study findings and caveats: Each of several donors carried dominant NKG2C+ clonotypes accounting for roughly 1.0-7.5% of CD8+ T cells.

The V and J genes are TRBV11-3 and TRBJ2-1. The receptor was isolated from a woman aged 45-60 years in good health. The specimen sequenced was blood T cells: a sorted CD56 or NKG2C T cell subset, CD4+ or CD8+ T cells, or bulk PBMC T cells (not recorded which). CDR3 sequence reads: CASSLRRSQDNEQFF.